A selection of T cell receptor beta chains follows, all from one sample in a study of CD8+CD57+ T cells in acquired aplastic anemia. MiXCR, applied by TCRdb to the reads, yields one record per CDR3 protein. The sample yields a few hundred thousand distinct CDR3 sequences, over 55% seen once. Sequenced: sorted CD4+, CD8+, or CD8+CD57+ T cells (not recorded which) from PBMCs. The source is a human donor in good health. Both conserved end residues are part of each CDR3. Fields, in order: V gene, CDR3 protein.

>TRBV29-1
CSVELSYNEQFF
>TRBV7-4
CASSVVGAGLSEQFF
>TRBV10-3
CAIRWGYNSPLHF
>TRBV20-1
CSANDRTGPHNEQFF
>TRBV28
CASSPNPDPGWEAFF
>TRBV20-1
CSARGTDRERDEQYF
>TRBV10-3
CASSFPGQGLGYTF
>TRBV20-1
CSAKPGGGVSSYEQYF
>TRBV2
CASSEGWKGAGEQYF
>TRBV20-1
CSAFPSGRHYEQYF
>TRBV19
CASRGATSGRALEETQYF
>TRBV20-1
CSARDQASGNTIYF
>TRBV20-1
CSASLQGGINQPQHF